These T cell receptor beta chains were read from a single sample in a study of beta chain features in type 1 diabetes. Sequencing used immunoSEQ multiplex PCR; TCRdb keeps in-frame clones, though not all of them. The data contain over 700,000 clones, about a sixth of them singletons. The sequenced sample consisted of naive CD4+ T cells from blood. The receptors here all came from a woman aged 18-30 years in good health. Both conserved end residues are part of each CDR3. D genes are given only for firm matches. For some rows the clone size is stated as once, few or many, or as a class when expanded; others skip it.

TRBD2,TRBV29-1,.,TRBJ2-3,TGCAGCGTTGGGGGGGGTGCCGGGGCAGATACGCAGTATTTT,CSVGGGAGADTQYF
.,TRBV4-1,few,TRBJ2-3,TGCGCCAGCAGCCAAGGAGCCCAGGACACAGATACGCAGTATTTT,CASSQGAQDTDTQYF
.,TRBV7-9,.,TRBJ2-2,TGTGCCAGCGGACGAACAGAGAACTTGAACACCGGGGAGCTGTTTTTT,CASGRTENLNTGELFF
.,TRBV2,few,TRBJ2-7,TGTGCCTCCCAACAGGGACATTACTACGAGCAGTACTTC,CASQQGHYYEQYF
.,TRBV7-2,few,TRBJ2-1,TGTGCCAGCAGCTTAGTATGGGAAAACAATGAGCAGTTCTTC,CASSLVWENNEQFF
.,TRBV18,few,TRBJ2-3,TGTGCCAGCACATGGGGGGATAACACAGATACGCAGTATTTT,CASTWGDNTDTQYF
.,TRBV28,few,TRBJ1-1,TGTGCCAGCAAGGGGGGATGGAACACTGAAGCTTTCTTT,CASKGGWNTEAFF
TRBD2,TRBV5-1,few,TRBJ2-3,TGCGCCAGCAGCTTCGGTAGCGGGAGCACAGATACGCAGTATTTT,CASSFGSGSTDTQYF
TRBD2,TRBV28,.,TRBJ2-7,TGTGCCAGCAGTTTAGTAGCGGGAGTGGGCGAGCAGTACTTC,CASSLVAGVGEQYF
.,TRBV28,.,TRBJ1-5,TGTGCCAGCAACGAGGCCTTATTGCCCCAGCATTTT,CASNEALLPQHF
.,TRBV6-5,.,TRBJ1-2,TGTGCCAGCAGTTACCGGGATTCGCATGGCTACACCTTC,CASSYRDSHGYTF
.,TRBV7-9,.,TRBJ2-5,TGTGCCAGCAGCTTAGAATGGATGGCCGCCGGGGAGACCCAGTACTTC,CASSLEWMAAGETQYF
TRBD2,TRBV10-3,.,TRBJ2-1,TGTGCCATCAGTGGAGCGGGAGGATCCTACAATGAGCAGTTCTTC,CAISGAGGSYNEQFF
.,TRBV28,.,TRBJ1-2,TGTGCCAGCAGAGAAGGGGACCGGGGTTATGGCTACACCTTC,CASREGDRGYGYTF
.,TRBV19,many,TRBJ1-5,TGTGCCAGTAGTACCAAGTTGGCTCAGCCCCAGCATTTT,CASSTKLAQPQHF
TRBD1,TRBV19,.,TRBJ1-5,TGTGCCAGTAGGGGGGGACAGGGAGATCAGCCCCAGCATTTT,CASRGGQGDQPQHF
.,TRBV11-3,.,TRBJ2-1,TGTGCCAGCAGCTTAAGGTTCTCCAATGAGCAGTTCTTC,CASSLRFSNEQFF
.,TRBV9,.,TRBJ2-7,TGTGCCAGCAGCGAAACGGCTAGTATGTCCTACGAGCAGTACTTC,CASSETASMSYEQYF
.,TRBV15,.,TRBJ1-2,TGTGCCACCAGCAGAGGGGCTAGGGGGGCGGACTATGGCTACACCTTC,CATSRGARGADYGYTF
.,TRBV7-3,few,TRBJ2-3,TGTGCCAGCAGCGCCCTACAGGGCTCAGATACGCAGTATTTT,CASSALQGSDTQYF
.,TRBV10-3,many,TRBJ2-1,TGTGCCATCCTTCAAACGGGTGAGCAGTTCTTC,CAILQTGEQFF
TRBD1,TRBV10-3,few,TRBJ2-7,TGTGCCGTCTCCGGGACAGGAGACTCCGAGCAGTACTTC,CAVSGTGDSEQYF
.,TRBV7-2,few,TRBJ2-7,TGTGCCAGCAGCTTAGATTCACTGGCCGAGCAGTACTTC,CASSLDSLAEQYF
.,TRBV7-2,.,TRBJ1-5,TGTGCCAGCAGCTTAGATGGCAATCAGCCCCAGCATTTT,CASSLDGNQPQHF
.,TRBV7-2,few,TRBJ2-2,TGTGCCAGCAGCTTAACTGTATCCGGGAGAGGCACCGGGGAGCTGTTTTTT,CASSLTVSGRGTGELFF
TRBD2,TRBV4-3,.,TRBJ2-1,TGCGCCAGCAGCCAAGCCCGAGCGGGATCCTACAATGAGCAGTTCTTC,CASSQARAGSYNEQFF
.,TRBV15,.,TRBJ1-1,TGTGCCACCAGCAGAGATGTGGGGATGAACACTGAAGCTTTCTTT,CATSRDVGMNTEAFF
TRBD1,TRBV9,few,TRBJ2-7,TGTGCCAGCAGCGTCGGACAGGGAGTCTACGAGCAGTACTTC,CASSVGQGVYEQYF
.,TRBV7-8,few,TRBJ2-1,TGTGCCAGCAGCGATCGTGGGGGAAATGAGCAGTTCTTC,CASSDRGGNEQFF
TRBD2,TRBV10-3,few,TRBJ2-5,TGTGCCATCAATTCGGGGGGACTTGAGACCCAGTACTTC,CAINSGGLETQYF
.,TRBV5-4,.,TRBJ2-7,TGTGCCAGCAGCTTGGAGGCGGGATCAGTCTACGAGCAGTACTTC,CASSLEAGSVYEQYF
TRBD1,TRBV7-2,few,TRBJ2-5,TGTGCCAGCAGCCCCCATGCCCGGGACAGGGGGCATGAGACCCAGTACTTC,CASSPHARDRGHETQYF
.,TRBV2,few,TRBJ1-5,TGTGCCAGCAGAGCGACTCTACTGCGTCTCCAGCATTTT,CASRATLLRLQHF
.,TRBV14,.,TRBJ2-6,TGTGCCAGCAGCCAACATCAGGGAGGTAGGGCCAACGTCCTGACTTTC,CASSQHQGGRANVLTF
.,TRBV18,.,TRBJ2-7,TGTGCCAGCTCACCGGGGCTGGGAAGGGCTTACGAGCAGTACTTC,CASSPGLGRAYEQYF